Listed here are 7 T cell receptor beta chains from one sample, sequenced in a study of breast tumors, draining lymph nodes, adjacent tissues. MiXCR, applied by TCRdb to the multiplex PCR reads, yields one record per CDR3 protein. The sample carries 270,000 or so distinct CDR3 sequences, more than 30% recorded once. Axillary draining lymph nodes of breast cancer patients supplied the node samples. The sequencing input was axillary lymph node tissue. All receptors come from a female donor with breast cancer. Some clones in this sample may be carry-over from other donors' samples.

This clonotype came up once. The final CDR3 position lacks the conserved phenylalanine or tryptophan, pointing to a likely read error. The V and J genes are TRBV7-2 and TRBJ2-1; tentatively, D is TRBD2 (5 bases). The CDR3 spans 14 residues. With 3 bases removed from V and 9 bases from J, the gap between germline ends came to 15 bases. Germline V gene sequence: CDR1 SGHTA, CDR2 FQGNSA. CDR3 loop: CASSFREGLSEQFV. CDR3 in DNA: TGTGCCAGCAGCTTCCGTGAGGGCCTTAGTGAGCAGTTCGTC.

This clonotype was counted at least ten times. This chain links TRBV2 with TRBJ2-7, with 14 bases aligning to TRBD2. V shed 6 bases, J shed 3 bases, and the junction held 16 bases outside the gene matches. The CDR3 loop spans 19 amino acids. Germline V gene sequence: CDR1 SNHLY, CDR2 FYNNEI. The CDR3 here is CASSAFLAGLAGGNYEQYF. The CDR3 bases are TGTGCCAGCAGCGCTTTTTTGGCAGGACTAGCGGGAGGCAACTACGAGCAGTACTTC.

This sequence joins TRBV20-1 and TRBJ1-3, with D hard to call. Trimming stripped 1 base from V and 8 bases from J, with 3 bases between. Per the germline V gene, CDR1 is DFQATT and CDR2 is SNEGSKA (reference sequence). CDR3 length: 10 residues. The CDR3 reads CSARGDTIYF. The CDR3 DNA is TGCAGTGCTAGAGGAGACACCATATATTTT.

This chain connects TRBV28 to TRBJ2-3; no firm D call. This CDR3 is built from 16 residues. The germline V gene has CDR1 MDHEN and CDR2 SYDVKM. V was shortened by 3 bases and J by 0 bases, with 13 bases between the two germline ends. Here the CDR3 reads CASSLTGLSSTDTQYF. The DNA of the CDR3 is TGTGCCAGCAGTTTGACGGGCCTATCTAGCACAGATACGCAGTATTTT.

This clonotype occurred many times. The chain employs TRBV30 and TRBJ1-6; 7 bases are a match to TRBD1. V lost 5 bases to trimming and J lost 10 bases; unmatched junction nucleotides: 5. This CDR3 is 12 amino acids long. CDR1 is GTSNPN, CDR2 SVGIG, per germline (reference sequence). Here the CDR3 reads CAWDREGSPLHF. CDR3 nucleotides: TGTGCCTGGGACAGGGAAGGCTCACCCCTCCACTTT.

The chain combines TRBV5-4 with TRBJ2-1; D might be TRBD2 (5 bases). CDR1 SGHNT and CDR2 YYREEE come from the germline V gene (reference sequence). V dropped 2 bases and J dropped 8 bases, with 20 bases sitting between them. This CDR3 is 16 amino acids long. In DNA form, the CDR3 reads TGTGCCAGCAGCTTCCCGGGCGAGGGCCTCGGGTATGAGCAGTTCTTC. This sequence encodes CASSFPGEGLGYEQFF.

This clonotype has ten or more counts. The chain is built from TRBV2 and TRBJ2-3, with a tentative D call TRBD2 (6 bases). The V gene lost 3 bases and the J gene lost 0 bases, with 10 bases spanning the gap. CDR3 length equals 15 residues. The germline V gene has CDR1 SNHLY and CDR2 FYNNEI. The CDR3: CASSEGGGSTDTQYF. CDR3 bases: TGTGCCAGCAGTGAGGGCGGAGGGAGCACAGATACGCAGTATTTT.